This T cell receptor (beta chain) came from a study of blood T cell repertoires in COVID-19. The overall study: Sample material is recorded as cDNA or gDNA derived from T cells, B-cell-depleted T cells, or PBMCs.

Libraries were prepared by immunoSEQ multiplex PCR; TCRdb keeps only in-frame clonotypes and omits some of them. The sample consists of some 240,000 clones, around 81% of them appearing once. The V gene lost 0 bases and the J gene lost 4 bases, with 18 bases spanning the gap. The CDR3 has 17 residues. The germline CDR1 and CDR2 sequences are SGHRS and YFSETQ. During active infection, Seattle patients enrolled and were then monitored through disease. Sequencing used peripheral blood. The TCR comes from a woman older than 75 with COVID-19, enrolled during active disease. This sequence joins TRBV5-1 and TRBJ2-3; tentative D call: TRBD2 (6 bases). CDR3 nucleotide sequence: TGCGCCAGCAGCTTGGCTTGGACCGGAGGGAGCGCAGATACGCAGTATTTT. Translating it yields CASSLAWTGGSADTQYF. Drawing the rest from reference TRBV5-1 and TRBJ2-3, the complete variable domain is KAGVTQTPRYLIKTRGQQVTLSCSPISGHRSVSWYQQTPGQGLQFLFEYFSETQRNKGNFPGRFSGRQFSNSRSEMNVSTLELGDSALYLCASSLAWTGGSADTQYFGPGTRLTVL.